This T cell receptor (beta chain) was sequenced in a study of cytomegalovirus exposure and HLA in healthy donors. The PCR employed 60 Vbeta primers together with 13 Jbeta primers. TCRdb's copy holds only in-frame clones and misses some; the assay was immunoSEQ multiplex PCR. The data show about 130,000 clones, around 73% seen once. As for this clone: Its antigen is not known.

Study-level results: Productive rates of about 87% or about 30% were seen for most TCR beta V segments in an earlier analysis. Roughly uniform sequencing depth across donors was assumed, possibly incorrectly.

V dropped 7 bases and J dropped 4 bases, with 16 bases sitting between them. Germline V CDR1 and CDR2: MNHNS, SASEGT. The CDR3 consists of 14 residues. The TCR sequence derives from a man between 45 and 60 years old in good health and CMV-seronegative. This rearrangement joins TRBV6-1 to TRBJ1-1; perhaps TRBD1 as D (5 bases). Sequencing input: PBMCs. The CDR3 DNA is TGTGCCAGCAATCAGGGCTCGGCCGGCACTGAAGCTTTCTTT. Protein product: CASNQGSAGTEAFF.